The 23 T cell receptor beta chains below come from one sample, sequenced in a study of cytomegalovirus exposure and HLA in healthy donors. 13 Jbeta primers and 60 Vbeta primers were used for the PCR. This table comes from immunoSEQ multiplex PCR, and its TCRdb copy is limited to in-frame clones, with some not included. The sample yields 120,000 or so clones, 65% to 80% seen once. Material: PBMCs. These receptors were collected from a woman in her sixties in good health and CMV-seropositive.

This chain joins TRBV5-1 and TRBJ2-3, with D maybe TRBD1 (6 bases). V was trimmed by 4 bases and J by 9 bases, leaving 21 bases between them. The germline V gene encodes CDR1 SGHRS and CDR2 YFSETQ. The CDR3 is 15 amino acids. CDR3 amino acids: CASSTGTLLRGTQYF. CDR3 nucleotide sequence: TGCGCCAGCAGCACGGGGACCCTCCTCAGGGGCACGCAGTATTTT.

This CDR3 is CASSLTGVASYEQYF. The CDR3 nucleotides are TGCGCCAGCAGCTTGACAGGGGTCGCCTCCTACGAGCAGTACTTC. The rearrangement links TRBV5-1 to TRBJ2-7, with 7 bases matching TRBD1. CDR3 length: 15 residues. The ends lost 1 base at V and 0 bases at J; junction bases unmatched: 4. Germline values: CDR1 SGHRS, CDR2 YFSETQ.

The chain combines TRBV27 with TRBJ2-7; possibly TRBD1 for D (5 bases). V lost 1 base to trimming and J lost 5 bases, with 9 bases between them. The CDR3 covers 13 residues. The germline CDR1 and CDR2 sequences are MNHEY and SMNVEV (reference sequence). CDR3 sequence (DNA): TGTGCCAGCAGTTTATGGGGCACGGACGAGCAGTACTTC. Amino acids: CASSLWGTDEQYF.

This rearrangement joins TRBV18 to TRBJ2-1; 7 nucleotides align to TRBD1. CDR1 and CDR2 (germline): KGHSH, LQKENI. The CDR3 sequence is 15 residues long. V shed 3 bases, J shed 3 bases, and the junction held 5 bases outside the gene matches. As DNA, the CDR3 is TGTGCCAGCTCACCGGGACAGATAAACTACAATGAGCAGTTCTTC. It translates to CASSPGQINYNEQFF.

This rearrangement joins TRBV28 to TRBJ1-5, with a possible D match to TRBD1 (6 bases). Looked up from germline, CDR1 is MDHEN and CDR2 is SYDVKM. The CDR3 extends over 14 amino acids. V shed 7 bases and J shed 4 bases, with 14 bases lying between them. The CDR3, as DNA: TGTGCCAGCAATCAGGGGAGTGGGAATCAGCCCCAGCATTTT. Translating gives CASNQGSGNQPQHF.

This rearrangement joins TRBV4-1 to TRBJ1-2; D might be TRBD1 (6 bases). Germline CDR1 reads MGHRA; CDR2 reads YSYEKL. V was pared by 0 bases and J by 7 bases, with 12 bases between. The CDR3 sequence is 14 residues long. This CDR3 is CASSQERGGGGYTF. The CDR3, as DNA: TGCGCCAGCAGCCAAGAGAGGGGGGGTGGTGGCTACACCTTC.

J is TRBJ2-3 and V is TRBV5-4; D possibly corresponds to TRBD2 (5 bases). The CDR3 is 15 amino acids. Trimming removed 4 bases at V and 2 bases at J, with 14 bases between. The germline V gene encodes CDR1 SGHNT and CDR2 YYREEE (reference sequence). In DNA, the CDR3 is TGTGCCAGCAGCCCAAAAAGCGGTGTCACAGATACGCAGTATTTT. The encoded protein is CASSPKSGVTDTQYF.

The rearrangement joins TRBV13 to TRBJ1-6; 7 bases agree with TRBD1. CDR1 is PRHDT and CDR2 is FYEKMQ in the germline V gene (reference sequence). The CDR3 is 14 residues long. V trimming: 5 bases; J trimming: 10 bases; junction bases outside the gene matches: 8. For the CDR3, the DNA is TGTGCCAGCAGCCCCACCGGGACAGCATCACCCCTCCACTTT. It codes for CASSPTGTASPLHF. The full variable domain, with the rest looked up from reference TRBV13 and TRBJ1-6, is AAGVIQSPRHLIKEKRETATLKCYPIPRHDTVYWYQQGPGQDPQFLISFYEKMQSDKGSIPDRFSAQQFSDYHSELNMSSLELGDSALYFCASSPTGTASPLHFGNGTRLTVT.

The J gene is TRBJ2-1, the V gene TRBV10-3; D not resolved. The length of the CDR3 is 16 residues. V lost 6 bases and J 5 bases, leaving 20 bases between the germline ends. Germline CDR1 ENHRY, CDR2 SYGVKD. The DNA of the CDR3 is TGTGCCATCAGAGGCCCACACTACCAGAGAAACAATGAGCAGTTCTTC. Protein: CAIRGPHYQRNNEQFF.

The chain links TRBV6-5 to TRBJ1-3; unclear D gene. Germline V gives CDR1 MNHEY, CDR2 SVGAGI. The CDR3 is 14 amino acids. V lost 5 bases and J 5 bases, leaving 13 bases between the germline ends. The CDR3 loop reads CASSDNGPRNTIYF. Here the CDR3 DNA reads TGTGCCAGCAGTGACAACGGCCCTAGAAACACCATATATTTT.

In regard to this clone: The germline gene is not matched at one end of the junction; a read error may be the cause. The rearrangement links TRBV7-7 to TRBJ2-1; weak D call: TRBD2 (5 bases). The CDR3 covers 15 residues. From germline, CDR1 is SSHAT and CDR2 FNYEAQ (reference sequence). CDR3 DNA: TGTGCTAGCAGCTTATCGGCGGGTGCCTACAATGAGCAGTTCTTC. Encoded protein: CASSLSAGAYNEQFF.

The V and J genes are TRBV6-1 and TRBJ2-3; 8 bases line up with TRBD1. With 9 bases clipped from V and 3 bases from J, the junction kept 8 bases outside the gene matches. This CDR3 has 14 residues. CDR1 and CDR2 (germline): MNHNS, SASEGT. The CDR3 loop is CARGTRGHTDTQYF. The CDR3 DNA is TGTGCCAGGGGGACCAGGGGGCATACAGATACGCAGTATTTT.

This clone was seen a few times. Germline is not matched at one junction end, which may reflect a read error. The gene calls are TRBV11-2 and TRBJ1-1, with D unresolved. This CDR3 contains 14 residues. Germline V lookup: CDR1 SGHAT, CDR2 FQNNGV. The DNA for the CDR3 is TGTGCCAGCAGCTTAGATCCCTTCCCCTTGGTGCCTAACTTT. Translated, it gives CASSLDPFPLVPNF. The whole variable domain, remainder taken from reference TRBV11-2 and TRBJ1-1, is EAGVAQSPRYKIIEKRQSVAFWCNPISGHATLYWYQQILGQGPKLLIQFQNNGVVDDSQLPKDRFSAERLKGVDSTLKIQPAKLEDSAVYLCASSLDPFPLVPNFGQGTRLTVV.

The chain employs TRBV6-1 and TRBJ1-2, with no clear D. The V gene lost 7 bases and the J gene lost 3 bases, with 6 bases spanning the gap. This CDR3 is 11 amino acids long. Germline assignment: CDR1 MNHNS and CDR2 SASEGT. CDR3 residues: CASNGDYGYTF. CDR3 coding DNA: TGTGCCAGCAACGGGGACTATGGCTACACCTTC.

This clone was seen a handful of times. The V and J genes are TRBV4-1 and TRBJ2-1; perhaps TRBD2 as D (6 bases). Germline V gives CDR1 MGHRA, CDR2 YSYEKL. This CDR3 contains 18 residues. V lost 1 base, J lost 4 bases, and 20 bases lay in between. Here the CDR3 reads CASSQVDMGLSHYNEQFF. CDR3 sequence (DNA): TGCGCCAGCAGCCAAGTCGATATGGGACTGAGCCATTACAATGAGCAGTTCTTC.

This clone was observed a single time. This rearrangement joins TRBV5-1 to TRBJ2-2, with D unresolved. The V end was cut by 1 base, the J end by 0 bases, with 10 bases between. This CDR3 is built from 16 residues. Germline V gives CDR1 SGHRS, CDR2 YFSETQ. CDR3 sequence reads: CASSLFHPANTGELFF. DNA of the CDR3: TGCGCCAGCAGCTTGTTCCACCCGGCGAACACCGGGGAGCTGTTTTTT.

CDR3 DNA: TGTGCCACCCAACGGAACCCGGAGACTATCAACACTGAAGCTTTCTTT. This sequence encodes CATQRNPETINTEAFF. V gene TRBV10-3 combines with J gene TRBJ1-1; D is unclear. CDR1 ENHRY and CDR2 SYGVKD come from the germline V gene. This CDR3 comprises 16 residues. V lost 10 bases and J lost 2, with 23 bases in between.

This clone was seen once. The J gene is TRBJ2-5, the V gene TRBV10-2, with 8 bases identical to TRBD2. The V segment lost 4 bases and the J segment 5 bases; nucleotides outside the gene matches: 6. The CDR3 runs 14 residues. CDR1 and CDR2 (germline): WSHSY, SAAADI. CDR3 region: CASSVSGGGETQYF. The CDR3 bases are TGCGCCAGCAGTGTGTCGGGAGGGGGGGAGACCCAGTACTTC.

The chain uses TRBV5-1 and TRBJ1-1; TRBD1 is a possible D gene (6 bases). CDR3 length: 13 residues. Trimming cost V 3 bases and J 3 bases, with 9 bases left between them. CDR1 is SGHRS, CDR2 YFSETQ, per germline. Written as DNA, the CDR3 is TGCGCCAGCAGCTCCGGGACATACACTGAAGCTTTCTTT. Residues: CASSSGTYTEAFF.

This chain connects TRBV19 to TRBJ2-1, with TRBD2 matching over 9 bases. This CDR3 comprises 13 residues. The germline CDR1 and CDR2 sequences are LNHDA and SQIVND (reference sequence). Trimming took 8 bases from V and 11 from J; bases not matched to a gene: 10. CDR3 sequence (DNA): TGTGCCAGTGCCAGGCGGGAGGGGGAAAAGCAGTTCTTC. Protein sequence: CASARREGEKQFF.

A remark on this clone: At the DNA level, this CDR3 is encoded by other sequences in the same sample as well. The V and J genes are TRBV11-3 and TRBJ2-1, with TRBD1 matching over 10 bases. The V and J ends lost 5 bases and 2 bases, in that order; junction bases with no gene match: 3. This CDR3 spans 15 amino acids. Germline CDR1 and CDR2: SGHNT and YENEEA. The CDR3 DNA reads as TGTGCCAGCAGCCCGACAGGGGGCGCCTACAATGAGCAGTTCTTC. Translation: CASSPTGGAYNEQFF.

The chain joins TRBV5-1 to TRBJ1-4, with D perhaps TRBD1 (5 bases). Trimming pared 4 bases from V and 0 bases from J, leaving 10 bases between. Germline assignment: CDR1 SGHRS and CDR2 YFSETQ. CDR3 size: 15 residues. The CDR3 bases are TGCGCCAGCAGCGGTACAGGCGCAACTAATGAAAAACTGTTTTTT. It is translated as CASSGTGATNEKLFF.

This chain links TRBV16 with TRBJ2-7; TRBD2 aligns across 7 bases. The J call may be incorrect, as the DNA end agrees better with TRBJ2-1. The germline V gene encodes CDR1 KGHSY and CDR2 FQNENV. CDR3 size: 14 residues. Written as DNA, the CDR3 is TGTGCCAGCAGCCCAAGCGGGGAGTACAATGAGCAGTTCTTC. It encodes CASSPSGEYNEQFF.